This T cell receptor (beta chain) was captured by sequencing in a study of T cell responses to AZD1222 COVID-19 vaccine. Libraries were prepared by immunoSEQ multiplex PCR; TCRdb keeps only in-frame clonotypes and omits some of them. The table lists some 140,000 clones, about 90% of them singletons, with about 6% in the top ten. Study observations and caveats: It should be noted that donors were predominantly white British and more often female, and clonal diversity was possibly underestimated. Baseline seropositives among AZD1222 recipients totaled only six or seven.

With respect to this clone: What it binds is unknown.

The source was peripheral blood, collected on day 0 of AZD1222 vaccination. The source is an adult in good health.

The CDR3 DNA follows: TGTGCCAGCAGCGCGACCCCAGGGGGGTATAATTCACCCCTCCACTTT. Translated: CASSATPGGYNSPLHF. J is TRBJ1-6 and V is TRBV9; 7 bases line up with TRBD1. Per the germline V gene, CDR1 is SGDLS and CDR2 is YYNGEE. CDR3 length: 16 residues. The ends lost 3 bases at V and 4 bases at J; junction bases unmatched: 7.